The T cell receptor beta chain described here comes from a study of T cell responses to AZD1222 COVID-19 vaccine. There are a few counts of this clone. The method was immunoSEQ multiplex PCR; TCRdb's version includes in-frame clones alone and lacks a portion of them. The repertoire consists of over 90,000 clones, with about 88% occurring once and the leading ten covering 5%. The V gene lost 0 bases and the J gene lost 5 bases, with 10 bases spanning the gap. Germline V lookup: CDR1 KGHSH, CDR2 LQKENI. There are 14 residues in the CDR3. Sample: peripheral blood, taken on day 0 of AZD1222 vaccination. This clonotype was sampled from an adult in good health. The chain combines TRBV18 with TRBJ2-5; D gene unclear. CDR3 residues: CASSPPWLEETQYF. In DNA, the CDR3 is TGTGCCAGCTCACCACCGTGGCTGGAGGAGACCCAGTACTTC.